The present T cell receptor (beta chain) was sequenced within a study of T-cell memory formation after mild COVID-19. Each CDR3 protein is one row after TCRdb ran MiXCR on the 5' RACE reads. The sample consists of about 410,000 distinct CDR3 sequences, roughly 18% of them appearing once. The CDR3 runs 15 residues. Trimming cost V 4 bases and J 7 bases; bases outside gene matches: 10. Germline values: CDR1 SGHTS, CDR2 YDEGEE. The sequencing input was PBMCs or a T cell subset sorted from them (not recorded which). The chain joins TRBV5-8 to TRBJ2-2; 7 bases align to TRBD1. This TCR was recovered from a man between 18 and 35 years old who had mild COVID-19 (a few samples of this study predate the infection). Cell type and time point are not known. CDR3 sequence: CASSIGTVPGGELFF. Written as DNA, the CDR3 is TGTGCCAGCAGCATTGGGACAGTGCCGGGCGGGGAGCTGTTTTTT.